The clone carrying this T cell receptor beta chain was observed many times. Its specificity is not known. A second PCR of roughly 7 to 11 cycles used a sample-barcoded 5' primer and a J-beta primer mix. A single record per CDR3 protein comes from TCRdb applying MiXCR to the 5' RACE reads. The sample yields about 680,000 distinct CDR3 sequences, about 52% seen once. The data were taken from a study of blood T cells in healthy people across ages. Study-level points and caveats: One million T cells yielded diversity estimates that were considered underestimates.

The germline V gene encodes CDR1 MNHEY and CDR2 SVGAGI. The CDR3 spans 12 residues. V dropped 5 bases and J dropped 9; count of bases not matched to a gene: 6. The sequenced sample was blood. This TCR was sampled from a woman aged 60-75 years in good health. The genes are TRBV6-5 and TRBJ2-7; TRBD1 aligns across 8 bases. In nucleotides, the CDR3 is TGTGCCAGCAGTCCACAGGGGGACAGGCAGTACTTC. Translation: CASSPQGDRQYF.